This T cell receptor (beta chain) was profiled in a study of T cell repertoires in cytomegalovirus infection. TCRdb processed the reads anew with MiXCR; each CDR3 protein has one entry. This sample has some 100,000 distinct CDR3 sequences; under 25% occur once, and the top ten carry roughly two fifths. The CDR3 runs 15 residues. Germline values: CDR1 MDHEN, CDR2 SYDVKM. V was clipped by 6 bases and J by 8 bases, with 20 bases between them. The chain couples TRBV28 to TRBJ1-3; D remains ambiguous. Input material: CD8+ T cells from PBMCs. The source of this sequence is a human donor in good health (CMV status not recorded). Some clones in this sample may be carry-over from other donors' samples. For the CDR3, the DNA is TGTGCCAGCAGCCAACCGGGCCTATATCGGGACACCATATATTTT. Protein product: CASSQPGLYRDTIYF. The full variable domain, rest sourced from reference TRBV28 and TRBJ1-3, is DVKVTQSSRYLVKRTGEKVFLECVQDMDHENMFWYRQDPGLGLRLIYFSYDVKMKEKGDIPEGYSVSREKKERFSLILESASTNQTSMYLCASSQPGLYRDTIYFGEGSWLTVV.